Listed below are T cell receptor beta chains from one sample, sequenced in a study of T-cell memory formation after mild COVID-19. One entry per CDR3 protein, called by TCRdb with MiXCR from the 5' RACE reads. The sample yields fewer than 650,000 distinct CDR3 sequences, less than 25% seen once. The sequencing input was PBMCs or a T cell subset sorted from them (not recorded which). The receptors here all came from an adult woman who had mild COVID-19 (a few samples of this study predate the infection). Cell type and time point are not known. The CDR3 runs from the conserved cysteine through the conserved F or W. The D gene is left open where the match is weak. The listing skips clone size in some rows; elsewhere it reads once, few, many or a size class.

d_call	j_call	v_call	clone_size	cdr3_nt	cdr3_aa
.	TRBJ1-1	TRBV6-5	.	TGTGCCAGCAGTTACAGAAATAGAGCTTTCTTT	CASSYRNRAFF
TRBD2	TRBJ2-1	TRBV12-3/TRBV12-4	few	TGTGCCAGCAGCTCGGGACTAGCCCGTCCGGATGAGCAGTTCTTC	CASSSGLARPDEQFF
.	TRBJ2-5	TRBV7-9	.	TGTGCCAGCAGCTTAGTTGGGCTTCAAGAGACCCAGTACTTC	CASSLVGLQETQYF
.	TRBJ2-7	TRBV12-3/TRBV12-4	many	TGTGCCAGCAGCTTGCTAGGGACCTACGAGCAGTACTTC	CASSLLGTYEQYF
.	TRBJ1-2	TRBV9	.	TGTGCCAGCAGCGTAGAAGGGGAGGGCTACACCTTC	CASSVEGEGYTF
TRBD2	TRBJ2-5	TRBV28	many	TGTGCCAGCAGTACCGGGACTAGCCTTCCGGAGACCCAGTACTTC	CASSTGTSLPETQYF
.	TRBJ2-5	TRBV12-3/TRBV12-4	many	TGTGCCAGCAGTCCCGGGAGAGCAGAGACCCAGTACTTC	CASSPGRAETQYF
.	TRBJ1-1	TRBV10-3	.	TGTGCCAGCCGAGAGTCGGACACTGAAGCTTTCTTT	CASRESDTEAFF
TRBD2	TRBJ2-3	TRBV20-1	.	TGCAGTGCTCCTACTAGCGGCTACACAGATACGCAGTATTTT	CSAPTSGYTDTQYF
.	TRBJ2-7	TRBV27	many	TGTGCCAGCGCCGGGACCCCCTACTACGAGCAGTACTTC	CASAGTPYYEQYF